This T cell receptor (beta chain) originates from a study of cytomegalovirus exposure and HLA in healthy donors. About the study: A prior study identified just under 120 million unique TCR beta sequences from about 180 million T cells.

13 Jbeta primers and 60 Vbeta primers were used for the PCR. The assay was immunoSEQ multiplex PCR, and TCRdb's table has in-frame clones only and misses some. In the table there are around 140,000 clones, about 74% of which are singletons. V was clipped by 4 bases and J by 9 bases, with 14 bases between them. The germline V gene has CDR1 SGHRS and CDR2 YFSETQ. CDR3 length: 13 amino acids. The receptor was isolated from a man in his forties or fifties in good health and CMV-seropositive. Sequencing was done on a sample of PBMCs. The gene calls are TRBV5-1 and TRBJ2-1; TRBD2 might be the D (5 bases). The CDR3 loop is CASSLDYYGEQFF. CDR3 sequence (DNA): TGCGCCAGCAGCCTCGACTACTACGGTGAGCAGTTCTTC.